What follows describes a single T cell receptor (beta chain). The sample belongs to a study of blood T cell repertoires in COVID-19. Study in general: The cDNA or gDNA used as material had been derived from T cells, B-cell-depleted T cells, or PBMCs.

The study recruited people aged roughly 18 to 100 years across more than 20 US areas. All recovered Cohort 3 donors got two negative PCRs, got clearance, or saw symptom resolution. Libraries were prepared by immunoSEQ multiplex PCR; TCRdb keeps only in-frame clonotypes and omits some of them. Found here are some 270,000 clones, 70% to 90% of them singletons; the top ten hold 3.5% to 5.5%. Germline CDR1 is SNHLY and CDR2 is FYNNEI. Trimming took 6 bases from V and 2 from J; bases not matched to a gene: 5. The CDR3 extends over 15 amino acids. V is TRBV2 and J is TRBJ2-4; 9 positions match TRBD1. The specimen sequenced was PBMCs or T cells enriched from blood (not recorded which). The clonotype originates from a woman aged 25-40 years who had recovered from COVID-19. In DNA form, the CDR3 reads TGTGCCAGCAGCACCGGGACAGGGACCAAAAACATTCAGTACTTC. This sequence encodes CASSTGTGTKNIQYF.